The source of this T cell receptor beta chain is a study of tumor-infiltrating lymphocytes in primary liver carcinoma. Of note for this clonotype: Compared with germline, one end of the junction differs, possibly owing to a read error.

The investigators made TCR beta cDNA from approximately 0.5 ug total RNA, using a constant-region primer. Slightly modified ARM-PCR with three nested multiplex PCR rounds yielded TCR beta libraries. Use of TRBV1-TRBV30 forward primers with a C-beta reverse primer characterized the first two PCR rounds, which lasted about 10 cycles each. TCRdb re-called the multiplex PCR reads through MiXCR, storing one row per CDR3 protein. This sample has just under 55,000 distinct CDR3 sequences, with around 79% found just once. The CDR3 has 18 amino acids. Germline-derived CDR1 and CDR2 are ENHRY and SYGVKD. Unsorted bulk tissue (roughly 19-31 mg) underwent RNA and DNA co-extraction.

The sequencing input was liver tumor tissue from sampling region 2. Specified subset: tumor region T2, inferior pole. The receptor was isolated from a man aged 40-50 years with primary liver carcinoma and hepatitis B virus infection. The rearrangement joins TRBV10-3 to TRBJ2-7, with 11 positions matching TRBD2. This CDR3 reads CAISPGLAASPFSYEQHF. Written as DNA, the CDR3 is TGTGCCATCAGCCCGGGACTAGCGGCGTCCCCCTTCTCCTACGAGCAGCACTTT.